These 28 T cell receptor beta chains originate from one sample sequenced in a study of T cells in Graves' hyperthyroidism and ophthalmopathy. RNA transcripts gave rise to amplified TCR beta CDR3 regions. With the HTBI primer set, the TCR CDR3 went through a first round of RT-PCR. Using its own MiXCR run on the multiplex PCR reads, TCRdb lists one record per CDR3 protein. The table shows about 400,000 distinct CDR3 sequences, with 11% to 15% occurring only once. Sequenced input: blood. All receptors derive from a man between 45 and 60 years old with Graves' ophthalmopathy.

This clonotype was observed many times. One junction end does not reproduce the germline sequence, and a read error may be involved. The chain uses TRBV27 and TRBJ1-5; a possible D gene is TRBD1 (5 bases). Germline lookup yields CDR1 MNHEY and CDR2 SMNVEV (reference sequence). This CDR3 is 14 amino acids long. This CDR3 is CASSLLGGNQPQHF. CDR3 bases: TGTGCCAGCAGCTTATTGGGGGGGAATCAGCCCCAGCATTTT.

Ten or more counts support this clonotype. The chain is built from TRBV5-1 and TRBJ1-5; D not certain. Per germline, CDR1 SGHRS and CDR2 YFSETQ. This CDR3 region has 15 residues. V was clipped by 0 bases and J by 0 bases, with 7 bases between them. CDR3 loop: CASSLEAGSNQPQHF. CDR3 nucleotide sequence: TGCGCCAGCAGCTTGGAGGCGGGTAGCAATCAGCCCCAGCATTTT.

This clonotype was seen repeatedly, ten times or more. In DNA form, the CDR3 reads TGTGCCAGCAGCGGTACACGCTACGAGCAGTACTTC. Translated, it gives CASSGTRYEQYF. The chain employs TRBV7-2 and TRBJ2-7; D remains unclear. Germline CDR1 is SGHTA and CDR2 is FQGNSA. Between the trimmed V and J ends, which lost 5 bases and 3 bases, there was a span of 8 bases. This CDR3 region has 12 residues.

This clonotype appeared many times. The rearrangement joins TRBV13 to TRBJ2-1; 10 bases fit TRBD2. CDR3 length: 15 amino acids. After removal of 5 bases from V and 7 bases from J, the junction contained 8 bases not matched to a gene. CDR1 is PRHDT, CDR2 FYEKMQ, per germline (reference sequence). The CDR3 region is CASSLASGRHNEQFF. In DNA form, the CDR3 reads TGTGCCAGCAGCCTGGCTAGCGGGAGACATAATGAGCAGTTCTTC. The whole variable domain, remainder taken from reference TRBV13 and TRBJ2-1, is AAGVIQSPRHLIKEKRETATLKCYPIPRHDTVYWYQQGPGQDPQFLISFYEKMQSDKGSIPDRFSAQQFSDYHSELNMSSLELGDSALYFCASSLASGRHNEQFFGPGTRLTVL.

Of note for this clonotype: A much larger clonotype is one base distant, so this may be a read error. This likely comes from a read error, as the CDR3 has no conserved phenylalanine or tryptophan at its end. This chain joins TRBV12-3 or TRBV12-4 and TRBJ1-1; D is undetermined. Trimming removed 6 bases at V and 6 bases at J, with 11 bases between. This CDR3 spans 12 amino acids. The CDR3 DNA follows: TGTGCCAGCAGCAATCTTGGGGCTGAAGCTTTCATT. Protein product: CASSNLGAEAFI.

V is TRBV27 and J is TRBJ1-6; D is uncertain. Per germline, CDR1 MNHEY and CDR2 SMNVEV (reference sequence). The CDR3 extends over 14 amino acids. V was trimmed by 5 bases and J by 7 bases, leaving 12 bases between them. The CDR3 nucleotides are TGTGCCAGCAGTCTTGGACTGGAAAATTCACCCCTCCACTTT. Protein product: CASSLGLENSPLHF.

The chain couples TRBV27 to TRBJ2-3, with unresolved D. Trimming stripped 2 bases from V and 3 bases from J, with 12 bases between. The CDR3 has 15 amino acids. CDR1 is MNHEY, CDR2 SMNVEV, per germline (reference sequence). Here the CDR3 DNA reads TGTGCCAGCAGTTTAGGGCTAGTTACGACAGATACGCAGTATTTT. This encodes CASSLGLVTTDTQYF.

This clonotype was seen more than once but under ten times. The CDR3 protein is CASSPTGTLNQPQHF. The CDR3 DNA is TGTGCCAGCAGTCCAACCGGGACATTGAATCAGCCCCAGCATTTT. The rearrangement links TRBV28 to TRBJ1-5, with D possibly TRBD1 on 6 matching bases. The germline V gene has CDR1 MDHEN and CDR2 SYDVKM. The CDR3 contains 15 residues. V was trimmed by 5 bases and J by 4 bases, leaving 15 bases between them.

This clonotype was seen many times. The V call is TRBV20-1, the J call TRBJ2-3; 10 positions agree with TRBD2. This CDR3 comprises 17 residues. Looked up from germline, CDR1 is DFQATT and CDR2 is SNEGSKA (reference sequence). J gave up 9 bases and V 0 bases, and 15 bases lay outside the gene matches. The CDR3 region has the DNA TGCAGTGCTAGAGACCCTGTTCCTAGCGGGAGAGTGTGGACGCAGTATTTT. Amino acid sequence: CSARDPVPSGRVWTQYF.

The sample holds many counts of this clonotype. CDR3 in DNA: TGCAGTGCTAGGTGGACAGGTCAAGAGACCCAGTACTTC. Encoded protein: CSARWTGQETQYF. The chain is built from TRBV20-1 and TRBJ2-5; 7 bases agree with TRBD1. Trimming cost V 3 bases and J 2 bases; bases outside gene matches: 3. Germline V lookup: CDR1 DFQATT, CDR2 SNEGSKA (reference sequence). The CDR3 loop spans 13 amino acids.

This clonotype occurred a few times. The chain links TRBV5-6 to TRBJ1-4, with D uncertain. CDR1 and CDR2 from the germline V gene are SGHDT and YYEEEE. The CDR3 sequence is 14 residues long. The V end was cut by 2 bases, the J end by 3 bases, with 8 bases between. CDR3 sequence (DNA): TGTGCCAGCAGCTTTGCGTGGGCTAATGAAAAACTGTTTTTT. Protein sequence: CASSFAWANEKLFF.

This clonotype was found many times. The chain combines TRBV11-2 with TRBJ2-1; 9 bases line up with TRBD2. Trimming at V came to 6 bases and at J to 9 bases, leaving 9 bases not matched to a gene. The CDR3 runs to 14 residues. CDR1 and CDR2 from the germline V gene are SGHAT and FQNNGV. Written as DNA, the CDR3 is TGTGCCAGCAGTTCCTCCAGACTAGCGGTTGAGCAGTTCTTC. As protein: CASSSSRLAVEQFF.

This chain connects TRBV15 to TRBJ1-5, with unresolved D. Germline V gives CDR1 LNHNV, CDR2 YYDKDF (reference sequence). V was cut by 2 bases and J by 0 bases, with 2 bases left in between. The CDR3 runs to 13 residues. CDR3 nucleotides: TGTGCCACCAGCAGAAATAGCAATCAGCCCCAGCATTTT. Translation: CATSRNSNQPQHF.

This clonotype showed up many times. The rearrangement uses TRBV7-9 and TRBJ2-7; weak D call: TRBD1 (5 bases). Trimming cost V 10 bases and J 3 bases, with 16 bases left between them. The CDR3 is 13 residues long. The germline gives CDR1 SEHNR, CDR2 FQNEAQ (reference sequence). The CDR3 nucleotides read TGTGCCACCCGAGCTGACAGTGGCTACGAGCAGTACTTC. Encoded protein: CATRADSGYEQYF.

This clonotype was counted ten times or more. CDR3 bases: TGCAGCGTGAACTCAGGACAGCAAGAGACCCAGTACTTC. Its protein product is CSVNSGQQETQYF. The J gene is TRBJ2-5, the V gene TRBV29-1, with TRBD1 as a possible D gene (6 bases). This CDR3 contains 13 residues. V was cut by 6 bases and J by 2 bases, with 13 bases left in between. CDR1 and CDR2 (germline): SQVTM, ANQGSEA.

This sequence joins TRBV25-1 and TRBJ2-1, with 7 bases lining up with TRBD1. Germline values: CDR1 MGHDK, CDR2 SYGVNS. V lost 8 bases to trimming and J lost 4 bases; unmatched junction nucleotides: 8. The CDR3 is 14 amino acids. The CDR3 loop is CASASGTVYNEQFF. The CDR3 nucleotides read TGTGCCAGCGCTTCCGGGACAGTTTACAATGAGCAGTTCTTC. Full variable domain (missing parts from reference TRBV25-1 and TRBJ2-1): EADIYQTPRYLVIGTGKKITLECSQTMGHDKMYWYQQDPGMELHLIHYSYGVNSTEKGDLSSESTVSRIRTEHFPLTLESARPSHTSQYLCASASGTVYNEQFFGPGTRLTVL.

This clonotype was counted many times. CDR3 DNA sequence: TGTGCCAGCAGGAGACTAGCGGGAGTGGCCTACGAGCAGTACTTC. Residues: CASRRLAGVAYEQYF. V usage is TRBV28 and J usage is TRBJ2-7, with 12 positions matching TRBD2. Germline CDR1 MDHEN, CDR2 SYDVKM. This CDR3 comprises 15 residues. Unmatched junction bases numbered 5, after V lost 6 bases and J lost 2 bases.

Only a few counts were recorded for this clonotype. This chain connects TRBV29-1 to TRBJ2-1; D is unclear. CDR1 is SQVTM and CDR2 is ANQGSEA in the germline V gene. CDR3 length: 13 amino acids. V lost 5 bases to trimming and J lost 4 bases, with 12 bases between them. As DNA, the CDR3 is TGCAGCGTTCAAGCGTCGTCGTACAATGAGCAGTTCTTC. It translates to CSVQASSYNEQFF.

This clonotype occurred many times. This chain's CDR3 is CASSFRLAGLTDTQYF. The CDR3 region has the DNA TGTGCCAGCAGCTTTCGACTAGCGGGGCTCACAGATACGCAGTATTTT. The V and J genes are TRBV7-3 and TRBJ2-3; 11 bases fit TRBD2. The CDR3 loop spans 16 amino acids. The V and J ends lost 3 bases and 2 bases, in that order; junction bases with no gene match: 4. CDR1 and CDR2 from the germline V gene are SGHTA and FQGTGA.

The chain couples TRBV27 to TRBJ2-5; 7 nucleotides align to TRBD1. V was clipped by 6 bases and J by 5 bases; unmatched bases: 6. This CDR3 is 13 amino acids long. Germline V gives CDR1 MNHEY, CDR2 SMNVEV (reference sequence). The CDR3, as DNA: TGTGCCAGCAGCCGGACAGGTCGCGAGACCCAGTACTTC. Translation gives CASSRTGRETQYF.

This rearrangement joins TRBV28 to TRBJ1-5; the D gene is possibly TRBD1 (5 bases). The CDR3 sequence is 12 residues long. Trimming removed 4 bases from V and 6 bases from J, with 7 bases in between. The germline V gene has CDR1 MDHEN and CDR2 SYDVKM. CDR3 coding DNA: TGTGCCAGCAGTTCGCAGGGTCAGCCCCAGCATTTT. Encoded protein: CASSSQGQPQHF.

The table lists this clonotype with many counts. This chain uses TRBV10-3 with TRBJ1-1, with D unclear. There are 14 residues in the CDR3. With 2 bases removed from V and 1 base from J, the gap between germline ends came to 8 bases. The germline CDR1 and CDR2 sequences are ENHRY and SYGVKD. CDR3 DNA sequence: TGTGCCATCAGTGAGCTCGTCCAGAACACTGAAGCTTTCTTT. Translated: CAISELVQNTEAFF.

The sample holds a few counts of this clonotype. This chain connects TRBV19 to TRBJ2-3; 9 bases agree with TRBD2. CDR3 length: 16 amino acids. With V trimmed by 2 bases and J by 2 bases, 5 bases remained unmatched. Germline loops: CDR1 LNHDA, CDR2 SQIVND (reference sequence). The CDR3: CASSIFGGRDTDTQYF. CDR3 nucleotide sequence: TGTGCCAGTAGTATATTTGGCGGGAGGGACACAGATACGCAGTATTTT.

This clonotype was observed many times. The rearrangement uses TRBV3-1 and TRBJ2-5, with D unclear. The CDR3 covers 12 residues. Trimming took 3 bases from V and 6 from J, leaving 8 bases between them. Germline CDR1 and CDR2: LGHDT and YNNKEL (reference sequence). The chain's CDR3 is CASSHAAKTQYF. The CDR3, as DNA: TGTGCCAGCAGCCACGCGGCTAAGACCCAGTACTTC.

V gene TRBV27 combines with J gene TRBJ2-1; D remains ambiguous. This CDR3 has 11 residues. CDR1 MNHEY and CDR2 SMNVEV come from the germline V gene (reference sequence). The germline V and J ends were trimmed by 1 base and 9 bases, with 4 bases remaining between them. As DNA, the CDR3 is TGTGCCAGCAGTTTATTTAGTGAGCAGTTCTTC. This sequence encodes CASSLFSEQFF.

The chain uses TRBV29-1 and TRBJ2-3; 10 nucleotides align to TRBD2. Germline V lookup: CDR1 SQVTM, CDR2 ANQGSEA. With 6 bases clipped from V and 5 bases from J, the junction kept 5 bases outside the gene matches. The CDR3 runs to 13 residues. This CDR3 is CSVQAGGGDTQYF. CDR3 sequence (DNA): TGCAGCGTCCAAGCGGGAGGGGGAGATACGCAGTATTTT.

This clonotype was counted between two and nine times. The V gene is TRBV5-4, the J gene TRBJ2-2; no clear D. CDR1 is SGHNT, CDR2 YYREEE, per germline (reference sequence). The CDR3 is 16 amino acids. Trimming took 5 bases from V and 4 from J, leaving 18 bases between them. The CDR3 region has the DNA TGTGCCAGCAGAATAGACCTAGAACCGGCCACCGGGGAGCTGTTTTTT. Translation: CASRIDLEPATGELFF.

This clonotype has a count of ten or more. The CDR3 DNA sequence: TGCAGTGCGAGCAGTAACAATGAGCAGTTCTTC. This encodes CSASSNNEQFF. J is TRBJ2-1 and V is TRBV20-1; D remains unclear. Trimming stripped 6 bases from V and 5 bases from J, with 8 bases between. CDR3 length: 11 residues. The germline V gene encodes CDR1 DFQATT and CDR2 SNEGSKA (reference sequence).